Below are 31 T cell receptor delta chains sequenced from a single sample in a study of gamma-delta T cells after stem cell transplantation. TCRdb re-processed the RT-PCR reads via CATT. The data hold about 5,700 delta-chain clones, with approximately 1.9% observed a single time. Sample: gamma-delta T cells. The receptors here all came from a human donor. It is not recorded whose cells these are; they may come from a transplant donor.

In its sample, this clone was seen many times. CDR3 protein: CACDTELTDKLIF. For the CDR3, the DNA is TGTGCCTGTGACACCGAGCTCACCGATAAACTCATCTTT. The chain employs TRDV2 and TRDJ1; D is ambiguous. Germline lookup yields CDR1 GEAIGNYY and CDR2 EKD. Trimming took 0 bases from V and 1 from J, leaving 5 bases between them. This CDR3 spans 13 amino acids.

Of note for this clone: A much larger clonotype is one base distant, so this may be a read error. At the DNA level, this CDR3 is encoded by other sequences in the same sample as well. The chain recombines TRDV2 with TRDJ3, with TRDD3 matching over 8 bases. This CDR3 spans 19 amino acids. Unmatched junction bases numbered 8, after V lost 2 bases and J lost 0 bases. Germline V gene sequence: CDR1 GEAIGNYY, CDR2 EKD. The CDR3 region is CACDSTGGHSSWDTRQMFF. CDR3 in DNA: TGTGCCTGTGACAGTACTGGGGGTCATAGCTCCTGGGACACCCGACAGATGTTTTTC.

Remarks on this clone: This likely came from a read error, as a far larger clone is one base away. Other DNA sequences in the sample encode the same CDR3. The chain has TRDV2 and TRDJ1; TRDD3 aligns across 13 bases. CDR1 and CDR2 from the germline V gene are GEAIGNYY and EKD. The CDR3 extends over 20 amino acids. CDR3: CACDTVLGDTREKYTDKLIF. CDR3 sequence (DNA): TGTGCCTGTGACACCGTACTGGGGGATACGCGGGAGAAGTACACCGATAAGCTCATCTTT.

This clone was observed a few times. A single base is all that separates this from a far larger clone, so a read error is likely. This chain joins TRDV2 and TRDJ2; perhaps TRDD3 as D (6 bases). CDR3 length equals 15 residues. Germline CDR1 GEAIGNYY, CDR2 EKD. The V gene lost 5 bases and the J gene lost 0 bases, with 12 bases spanning the gap. The CDR3: CACGLLGSLTAQLFF. CDR3 nucleotides: TGTGCCTGTGGCTTACTGGGCTCTTTGACAGCACAACTCTTCTTT.

This clone was seen many times. Different DNA sequences within this sample yield the same CDR3. CDR3 coding DNA: TGTGCCTGTGACACCGTGGGGGCCCCGTACACCGATAAACTCATCTTT. Its protein is CACDTVGAPYTDKLIF. This chain links TRDV2 with TRDJ1, with D perhaps matching TRDD3 (6 bases). Germline V CDR1 and CDR2: GEAIGNYY, EKD. The CDR3 is made up of 16 amino acids. V lost 0 bases and J 0 bases, leaving 13 bases between the germline ends.

Notes on this clone: The TCRdb protein comes from a much larger clone and disagrees with this DNA's translation at residue 3, likely due to a read error; the protein given here is derived from the DNA. V usage is TRDV2 and J usage is TRDJ1; 10 positions match TRDD3. The CDR3 has 20 residues. Germline V gene data show CDR1 as GEAIGNYY and CDR2 as EKD. For the CDR3, the DNA is TGTGCCCGTGACACGCTCCCAACGGGAAGGGGGATACGCCACACCGATAAACTCATCTTT. As protein: CARDTLPTGRGIRHTDKLIF.

This clone was seen a few times. The sample contains more than one DNA sequence encoding this CDR3. The chain has TRDV2 and TRDJ1; D call uncertain. This CDR3 region has 15 residues. Germline V CDR1 and CDR2: GEAIGNYY, EKD. V was cut by 1 base and J by 8 bases, with 19 bases left in between. The CDR3 here is CACDTLSGYTGKLIF. In DNA, the CDR3 is TGTGCCTGTGACACTCTCTCGGGGTACACCGGCAAACTCATCTTT.

This clone has just a few counts. This is likely an artifact of a read error, given a far larger clone one base away. The DNA is omitted, as the CDR3 cannot be located on it reliably, and the CDR3 follows TCRdb's listing. The same CDR3 also results from other DNA sequences found in this sample. This chain links TRDV2 with TRDJ1; the table's D call, TRDD3, was not checked against the DNA. The CDR3 is 19 amino acids in total, end residues counted. Looked up from germline, CDR1 is GEAIGNYY and CDR2 is EKD. This CDR3 is CACDTWGAGGSKYTDKLIF.

In its sample, this clone was seen a few times. This likely came from a read error, as a far larger clone is one base away. The chain joins TRDV2 to TRDJ1; 7 bases are shared with TRDD3. Germline V CDR1 and CDR2: GEAIGNYY, EKD. This CDR3 is built from 18 residues. The CDR3 is CACDTLGGGHQGTDKPIF. The CDR3 coding sequence is TGTGCCTGTGACACCCTGGGGGGCGGACATCAAGGCACCGATAAACCCATCTTT.

In the case of this clone: The junction departs from the called germline gene at one end, perhaps through a read error. The chain uses TRDV2 and TRDJ1, with 10 bases matching TRDD3. Germline values: CDR1 GEAIGNYY, CDR2 EKD. The CDR3 is 16 residues long. This CDR3 is CACDPLGDPPTDKPIF. In DNA, the CDR3 is TGTGCCTGTGACCCACTGGGGGATCCACCGACCGATAAACCCATCTTT.

This clone was found a few times. A far larger clone lies a single base away; this is likely a read error. Other DNA sequences in this sample translate to the same CDR3. The chain has TRDV2 and TRDJ1, with 10 bases aligning to TRDD3. The V segment lost 0 bases and the J segment 2 bases; nucleotides outside the gene matches: 14. Germline-derived CDR1 and CDR2 are GEAIGNYY and EKD. The CDR3 extends over 19 amino acids. The CDR3 DNA is TGTGCCTGTGACACCCTTTCGTATAGTTGGGGGATACCGACCGATAAACTCATCTTT. It yields the protein CACDTLSYSWGIPTDKLIF.

This clone was seen only a few times. A far larger clone lies a single base away; this is likely a read error. The chain couples TRDV2 to TRDJ1; 8 positions match TRDD3. Germline trimming cut 3 bases from V and 1 base from J; bases unmatched to any gene: 15. The CDR3 has 18 residues. Germline values: CDR1 GEAIGNYY, CDR2 EKD. CDR3 coding DNA: TGTGCCTGTGACGCCTTGGGGGATCTGATTCCGTGCACCGATAAACTCATCTTT. This encodes CACDALGDLIPCTDKLIF.

Details on this clone: One base separates it from a far larger clone, so it is likely a read error. The CDR3 DNA is TGTGCTCTTGGGATACCCTTCCTAACAATGCACCTGTACTGGGGGATCCCCGATAAACTCACCTTT. Its protein is CALGIPFLTMHLYWGIPDKLTF. This chain uses TRDV1 with TRDJ1, with TRDD3 identical over 10 bases. The length of the CDR3 is 22 residues. Germline CDR1 reads TSWWSYY; CDR2 reads QGS.

This clone is deemed medium-sized. The same CDR3 arises from other DNA sequences in this sample as well. The chain recombines TRDV2 with TRDJ1, with a possible D match to TRDD2 (5 bases). Germline loops: CDR1 GEAIGNYY, CDR2 EKD. CDR3 length: 17 residues. V was trimmed by 0 bases and J by 2 bases, leaving 18 bases between them. The CDR3 spells CACDTIPPGTGTDKLIF. The CDR3 DNA is TGTGCCTGTGACACCATTCCTCCTGGCACGGGAACCGATAAACTCATCTTT.

This clone was detected only a few times. TCRdb assigns this DNA the protein of a much larger clone, which departs from its translation at residue 12; this likely reflects a read error, and the protein shown comes from translating the DNA. V is TRDV2 and J is TRDJ3; D is unclear. The CDR3 runs 14 residues. In germline, CDR1 is GEAIGNYY, CDR2 EKD. This CDR3 reads CACVARIYNRQVFF. In nucleotides, the CDR3 is TGTGCCTGTGTGGCGAGGATTTATAACCGACAGGTGTTTTTC.

The gene calls are TRDV1 and TRDJ1; 10 bases are a match to TRDD3. Looked up from germline, CDR1 is TSWWSYY and CDR2 is QGS. Trimming took 5 bases from V and 6 from J; bases not matched to a gene: 27. The CDR3 is made up of 21 amino acids. CDR3: CALGPSHLPITGGWRLYKLIF. In DNA form, the CDR3 reads TGTGCTCTTGGGCCTTCCCACCTACCTATTACTGGGGGATGGAGACTTTATAAACTCATCTTT.

Note on this clone: A read error is likely here: a far larger clone is one base away. The same CDR3 also results from other DNA sequences found in this sample. The V and J genes are TRDV2 and TRDJ1; TRDD3 matches 11 bases. After removal of 3 bases from V and 1 base from J, the junction contained 15 bases not matched to a gene. Germline CDR1 GEAIGNYY, CDR2 EKD. The CDR3 length is 19 residues. CDR3 nucleotide sequence: TGTGCCTGTGACTTTATCACCCCTGGGGGATACTCGGGCACCGATAAACTCATCTTT. As protein: CACDFITPGGYSGTDKLIF.

This clone was seen repeatedly, ten times or more. Being one base from a much bigger clone, this may be a read error. The same CDR3 is also encoded by other DNA sequences in this sample. The V and J genes are TRDV2 and TRDJ1; tentatively, D is TRDD3 (6 bases). The CDR3 runs 15 residues. The germline CDR1 and CDR2 sequences are GEAIGNYY and EKD. The CDR3: CACDNIGDRTDKLIF. Here the CDR3 DNA reads TGTGCCTGTGACAATATTGGGGATCGCACCGATAAGCTCATCTTT.

To note about this clone: Given a much more abundant clone one base away, this may be a read error. The chain joins TRDV2 to TRDJ1, with a weak D call TRDD3 (6 bases). The CDR3 totals 16 residues. Germline values: CDR1 GEAIGNYY, CDR2 EKD. The DNA of the CDR3 is TGTGCCCGTGACACCGTGGGGGGCCTAAACACCGATAAACTCATCTTT. This sequence encodes CARDTVGGLNTDKLIF.

The sample holds a few counts of this clone. The chain links TRDV1 to TRDJ1; TRDD3 is a possible D gene (6 bases). Germline CDR1 TSWWSYY, CDR2 QGS. Trimming cost V 3 bases and J 0 bases, with 23 bases left between them. This CDR3 contains 19 residues. This CDR3 is CALGDTKTPVLGHTDKLIF. The CDR3 DNA sequence: TGTGCTCTTGGGGACACGAAAACTCCTGTCCTGGGGCACACCGATAAACTCATCTTT.

In this sample, this clone turned up a few times. TCRdb has a much larger clone's protein, which differs at residue 9 from the translation of this DNA, likely because of a read error; what is shown is the protein translated from the DNA. This sequence joins TRDV2 and TRDJ1; TRDD3 agrees at 7 bases. The germline V gene encodes CDR1 GEAIGNYY and CDR2 EKD. The V segment lost 3 bases and the J segment 0 bases; nucleotides outside the gene matches: 12. The CDR3 covers 17 residues. In DNA form, the CDR3 reads TGTGCCTGTGACGCTGTGGGGGACTCGGGGTACACCGATAAACTCATCTTT. Its translation: CACDAVGDSGYTDKLIF.

This clone was detected a few times. The protein recorded in TCRdb matches a much larger clone and deviates from this DNA's translation at residue 14, suggesting a read error; the protein here is obtained by translating the DNA. The chain couples TRDV2 to TRDJ1; 10 bases line up with TRDD3. The CDR3 totals 20 residues. V dropped 1 base and J dropped 1; count of bases not matched to a gene: 17. Germline values: CDR1 GEAIGNYY, CDR2 EKD. CDR3 protein: CACDTLPTGRGIRRTDKLIF. CDR3 nucleotide sequence: TGTGCCTGTGACACGCTCCCAACGGGAAGGGGGATACGCCGCACCGATAAACTCATCTTT.

This clone was counted between two and nine times. The rearrangement uses TRDV2 and TRDJ1, with TRDD3 matching 12 bases. There are 18 residues in the CDR3. Germline V CDR1 and CDR2: GEAIGNYY, EKD. J gave up 3 bases and V 0 bases, and 10 bases lay outside the gene matches. The CDR3 DNA reads TGTGCCTGTGACACCGGAGGTGTACTGGGGGATACCCCCGATAAACTCATCTTT. Residues: CACDTGGVLGDTPDKLIF.

Comment on this clone: TCRdb's listed protein matches a much larger clone and diverges from this DNA's translation at residue 8, likely through a read error; the protein shown comes from the DNA. The genes are TRDV2 and TRDJ1, with 8 bases aligning to TRDD3. Germline CDR1 is GEAIGNYY and CDR2 is EKD. CDR3 length: 19 amino acids. Trimming at V came to 2 bases and at J to 0 bases, leaving 16 bases not matched to a gene. The CDR3 loop reads CACDNLSLGDTAHTDKLIF. The CDR3 DNA is TGTGCCTGTGACAATTTGTCCCTTGGGGATACTGCTCACACCGATAAACTCATCTTT.

By share, this clone ranks as medium-sized. The chain uses TRDV2 and TRDJ1, with 8 bases lining up with TRDD3. Losses at the gene ends were 3 bases for V and 0 bases for J; bases not matched to a gene: 11. Germline CDR1 GEAIGNYY, CDR2 EKD. The CDR3 contains 17 residues. In DNA, the CDR3 is TGTGCCTGTGACCCCTTACTGGGGGGGCCGTACACCGATAAACTCATCTTT. This gives the protein CACDPLLGGPYTDKLIF.

Comment on this clone: The TCRdb protein, from a much larger clone, departs from this DNA's translation at residue 7, likely by read error; the protein shown derives from the DNA. The V and J genes are TRDV2 and TRDJ3; D gene ambiguous. Germline assignment: CDR1 GEAIGNYY and CDR2 EKD. Between the trimmed V and J ends, which lost 0 bases and 2 bases, there was a span of 10 bases. The CDR3 contains 17 residues. CDR3 region: CACDTAPHPWDTRQMFF. The CDR3 DNA reads TGTGCCTGTGACACCGCCCCTCACCCCTGGGACACCCGACAGATGTTTTTC.

This clone was counted only a few times. The protein recorded in TCRdb matches a much larger clone and deviates from this DNA's translation at residue 12, suggesting a read error; the protein here is obtained by translating the DNA. V gene TRDV2 combines with J gene TRDJ1; 9 nucleotides agree with TRDD3. CDR3 size: 18 residues. V shed 3 bases and J 1 base; nucleotides not matched to a gene: 14. The germline gives CDR1 GEAIGNYY, CDR2 EKD. This chain's CDR3 is CACDAVLGEKGCTDKLIF. Written as DNA, the CDR3 is TGTGCCTGTGACGCCGTACTGGGGGAGAAAGGATGCACCGATAAACTCATCTTT.

The sample holds a few counts of this clone. TCRdb has a much larger clone's protein, which differs at residue 18 from the translation of this DNA, likely because of a read error; what is shown is the protein translated from the DNA. This chain connects TRDV2 to TRDJ1, with 7 nucleotides matching TRDD3. The CDR3 extends over 20 amino acids. The ends lost 2 bases at V and 13 bases at J; junction bases unmatched: 33. The germline V gene encodes CDR1 GEAIGNYY and CDR2 EKD. The CDR3 region has the DNA TGTGCCTGTGACAGTTTAGCCGCACTGGGGATCAACCCGGGTGGGGACGAACGCATCTTT. This gives the protein CACDSLAALGINPGGDERIF.

The CDR3 region is CACDPLGDTRQDTDKLIF. CDR3 sequence (DNA): TGTGCCTGTGACCCACTGGGGGATACGCGGCAGGACACCGATAAACTCATCTTT. This sequence joins TRDV2 and TRDJ1; 13 bases agree with TRDD3. V was pared by 3 bases and J by 0 bases, with 9 bases of the junction left unmatched. The CDR3 extends over 18 amino acids. CDR1 is GEAIGNYY, CDR2 EKD, per germline.

Details on this clone: TCRdb attributes to this sequence the protein of a much larger clone, which differs from the DNA translation at residue 5; a read error is likely, and the protein displayed is translated from the DNA. The CDR3 DNA reads as TGTGCCTGTGACGCCTTGCCTGGGGACCAATCATACACCGATAAACTCATCTTT. Translated: CACDALPGDQSYTDKLIF. J is TRDJ1 and V is TRDV2, with D perhaps TRDD3 (6 bases). Germline V gives CDR1 GEAIGNYY, CDR2 EKD. The V end lost 3 bases, the J end lost 0 bases, and 22 bases lay between the germline ends. CDR3 length equals 18 residues.

This clone was recorded a few times. The protein TCRdb lists belongs to a much larger clone and differs from this DNA's translation at residue 9, which points to a read error; the protein shown is made from the DNA. The chain is built from TRDV2 and TRDJ1; 8 bases are shared with TRDD3. The CDR3 sequence is 16 residues long. Per germline, CDR1 GEAIGNYY and CDR2 EKD. V lost 4 bases, J lost 0 bases, and 9 bases stayed unmatched. CDR3 nucleotide sequence: TGTGCCTGTGATCTACTGGGGGGCGGGTACACCGATAAACTCATCTTT. As protein: CACDLLGGGYTDKLIF.